This TCR beta chain was found in a study of blood T cell repertoires in COVID-19 (TCRdb year 2020). Context from the whole study: Samples from collaborators originated in the United States, Italy and Spain and spanned both the acute and convalescent phases of COVID-19. The material from the prospective study consisted of cDNA or gDNA derived from T cells, B-cell-depleted T cells, or PBMCs. The dataset comprised deeply sampled blood TCRbeta repertoires from subjects exposed to, actively infected with, or recovered from COVID-19. The repertoires were released in a freely available public database meant as a resource for research on the immune response to SARS-CoV-2. The samples were drawn from two sources: the first 160 participants of the ongoing ImmuneRACE study, and fewer than 1,500 subjects contributed by 6 global collaborators. A de-identified subject ID, COVID-19 status, age in years and sex were almost always included in the sample metadata. Where available, HLA class I and class II types were taken from metadata supplied by the sample provider and were not determined by assay-based typing.

This clone was observed a few times. Its specific antigen is unknown. There are no base qualities to consult, and no much larger clone falls within one base. Paper-wide results and their limitations: The quantity of clinical and demographic metadata differed by source and by participant and was supplied without curation.

CDR3 length: 13 amino acids, cysteine to phenylalanine. The kept DNA is CDR3 alone, 39 bases in frame from the first base. A distance of 13 bases separates the germline ends of V and J, which lose 4 bases and 9 bases respectively. For CDR1 and CDR2, the germline V gene lists KGHSH and LQKENI. TCRbeta CDR3 regions were amplified from genomic DNA using the immunoSEQ Assay, a bias-controlled multiplex PCR. In the source study's methods: Nucleated cell counts per sample were estimated from amplification of reference gene primers within the assay. To quantify the absolute abundance of each unique TCRbeta CDR3 rearrangement, sequence reads were collapsed and filtered. For each sample, productive Simpson clonality was calculated by taking the square root of Simpson's diversity index across productive rearrangements. TCRdb took this table from immuneACCESS and kept in-frame rearrangements with V and J called. Such tables lack part of the clones; where checked against another copy, unresolved V genes explain under half of the gap, and the rest is unexplained. D and trimming come from the DNA, and the V and J calls and clone size come from that table. In this sample the table shows about 150,000 clones, approximately 89% of which occur a single time. The ten largest make up about 1.5% of the sample.

Collaborating institutions collected whole blood in K2EDTA tubes following their own protocols. For TCRbeta analysis, collaborators shipped samples in one of three forms: frozen whole blood, isolated PBMCs, or DNA extracted from either of those sample types. The specimen was peripheral blood. The sequence came from a human donor in a cohort sampled during active COVID-19. The V and J segments used are TRBV18 and TRBJ1-5, with the D gene too uncertain to name. CDR3 region: CASSQSDTRPQHF. The nucleotide sequence is TGTGCCAGCTCACAGTCAGACACACGGCCCCAGCATTTT.